The 3 T cell receptor beta chains below come from one sample, sequenced in a study of PD-1 blockade in classical Hodgkin lymphoma. Stated time point: cycle 4 day 1 (C4D1), after around six weeks of nivolumab. Relapse was seen in all patients after autologous stem cell transplantation, and brentuximab vedotin exposure was variable. Clones were sequenced by immunoSEQ multiplex PCR, and TCRdb holds only the in-frame ones, with some missing. The repertoire consists of thousands of clones, with roughly 80% occurring once and the leading ten covering 25% to 30%. The sequenced sample was peripheral blood mononuclear cells (PBMCs), obtained before the fourth cycle of nivolumab. These receptor sequences come from a human donor with classical Hodgkin lymphoma.

This rearrangement joins TRBV5-1 to TRBJ2-3; tentative D call: TRBD2 (5 bases). V lost 2 bases, J lost 0 bases, and 7 bases lay in between. The CDR3 length is 14 residues. Germline assignment: CDR1 SGHRS and CDR2 YFSETQ. In DNA, the CDR3 is TGCGCCAGCAGCTTAGCGGAGAGCACAGATACGCAGTATTTT. Amino acids: CASSLAESTDTQYF.

V and J are TRBV5-4 and TRBJ2-5, with D possibly matching TRBD1 (6 bases). Germline CDR1 reads SGHNT; CDR2 reads YYREEE (reference sequence). The V end was cut by 2 bases, the J end by 4 bases, with 12 bases between. CDR3 length equals 14 residues. CDR3 region: CASSFNPGVETQYF. The CDR3 DNA reads as TGTGCCAGCAGCTTTAATCCAGGGGTAGAGACCCAGTACTTC.

The V and J genes are TRBV25-1 and TRBJ2-2, with D uncertain. Germline V gives CDR1 MGHDK, CDR2 SYGVNS. V was trimmed by 4 bases and J by 3 bases, leaving 9 bases between them. The CDR3 is made up of 14 amino acids. The CDR3 reads CASSGTPHTGELFF. The DNA for the CDR3 is TGTGCCAGCAGTGGAACTCCACACACCGGGGAGCTGTTTTTT.